Following are 21 T cell receptor beta chains from one sample sequenced in a study of blood T cell repertoires in COVID-19. The method was immunoSEQ multiplex PCR; TCRdb's version includes in-frame clones alone and lacks a portion of them. Among approximately 350,000 clones listed, over 75% were seen once. Input material: PBMCs or T cells enriched from blood (not recorded which). Source of these receptors: a man between 18 and 29 years old who had recovered from COVID-19.

This rearrangement joins TRBV7-9 to TRBJ2-7, with D possibly TRBD2 on 6 matching bases. Germline lookup yields CDR1 SEHNR and CDR2 FQNEAQ (reference sequence). This CDR3 comprises 16 residues. Trimming removed 0 bases from V and 5 bases from J, with 17 bases in between. CDR3 loop: CASSLAVRESGDEQYF. CDR3 bases: TGTGCCAGCAGCTTAGCGGTCCGGGAGAGTGGAGACGAGCAGTACTTC.

The chain links TRBV27 to TRBJ2-1; 7 bases match TRBD2. V dropped 5 bases and J dropped 2; count of bases not matched to a gene: 9. Germline V gives CDR1 MNHEY, CDR2 SMNVEV (reference sequence). The CDR3 runs 16 residues. The CDR3 region is CASSPRTSGPYNEQFF. The DNA of the CDR3 is TGTGCCAGCAGTCCCCGGACTAGTGGCCCCTACAATGAGCAGTTCTTC.

CDR3: CSARKLSGEFF. The CDR3 nucleotides are TGCAGTGCTAGGAAGTTATCAGGGGAGTTCTTC. The J gene is TRBJ2-1, the V gene TRBV20-1; a weak D match, TRBD1 (6 bases). The CDR3 is 11 residues long. Germline assignment: CDR1 DFQATT and CDR2 SNEGSKA (reference sequence). V was shortened by 3 bases and J by 14 bases, with 14 bases between the two germline ends.

The chain employs TRBV5-8 and TRBJ2-2; TRBD2 aligns across 9 bases. The V segment lost 4 bases and the J segment 6 bases; nucleotides outside the gene matches: 10. Germline assignment: CDR1 SGHTS and CDR2 YDEGEE. The CDR3 spans 16 residues. This chain's CDR3 is CASSAAGGPLAGELFF. In DNA form, the CDR3 reads TGTGCCAGCAGCGCCGCGGGAGGGCCTTTAGCCGGGGAGCTGTTTTTT.

The V call is TRBV9, the J call TRBJ2-5; 8 bases map to TRBD1. CDR3 length equals 13 residues. Germline trimming cut 3 bases from V and 7 bases from J; bases unmatched to any gene: 5. Per germline, CDR1 SGDLS and CDR2 YYNGEE. The CDR3 here is CASSDGTGVTQYF. CDR3 nucleotide sequence: TGTGCCAGCAGCGACGGGACAGGTGTGACCCAGTACTTC.

This chain uses TRBV5-1 with TRBJ2-5; 11 nucleotides line up with TRBD2. Unmatched junction bases numbered 16, after V lost 3 bases and J lost 6 bases. From germline, CDR1 is SGHRS and CDR2 YFSETQ. There are 18 residues in the CDR3. The CDR3 here is CASSSLGSLAGVGKTQYF. The CDR3 nucleotides are TGCGCCAGCAGCTCCCTGGGGTCACTAGCGGGAGTCGGGAAGACCCAGTACTTC. The variable domain in full, with the rest retrieved from reference TRBV5-1 and TRBJ2-5, is KAGVTQTPRYLIKTRGQQVTLSCSPISGHRSVSWYQQTPGQGLQFLFEYFSETQRNKGNFPGRFSGRQFSNSRSEMNVSTLELGDSALYLCASSSLGSLAGVGKTQYFGPGTRLLVL.

The J gene is TRBJ1-5, the V gene TRBV6-1; D possibly corresponds to TRBD1 (5 bases). CDR3 length equals 15 residues. CDR1 is MNHNS, CDR2 SASEGT, per germline. The germline V and J ends were trimmed by 1 base and 3 bases, with 10 bases remaining between them. The CDR3 nucleotides are TGTGCCAGCAGTGAAGTCTGGACACCCAATCAGCCCCAGCATTTT. It is translated as CASSEVWTPNQPQHF.

The CDR3 DNA follows: TGTGCCAGCACACTAGCGGGAGGGTATAATGAGCAGTTCTTC. It is translated as CASTLAGGYNEQFF. V is TRBV21-1 and J is TRBJ2-1; the table's D call, TRBD2, has no DNA check behind it. TRBV21-1 is classified as a pseudogene. The CDR3 has 14 amino acids.

This clone occurred a few times. The rearrangement uses TRBV7-8 and TRBJ1-2; maybe TRBD1 (5 bases). CDR1 and CDR2 from the germline V gene are SGHVS and FQNEAQ. CDR3 size: 18 residues. With 4 bases removed from V and 0 bases from J, the gap between germline ends came to 21 bases. In DNA, the CDR3 is TGTGCCAGCAGCTCAGGCCTAGGGGCAGTTCGAACTAACTATGGCTACACCTTC. Translating gives CASSSGLGAVRTNYGYTF. The whole variable domain, remainder taken from reference TRBV7-8 and TRBJ1-2, is GAGVSQSPRYKVAKRGQDVALRCDPISGHVSLFWYQQALGQGPEFLTYFQNEAQLDKSGLPSDRFFAERPEGSVSTLKIQRTQQEDSAVYLCASSSGLGAVRTNYGYTFGSGTRLTVV.

The chain recombines TRBV7-9 with TRBJ1-5; no clear D gene. Germline CDR1 SEHNR, CDR2 FQNEAQ (reference sequence). With 1 base removed from V and 11 bases from J, the gap between germline ends came to 9 bases. The CDR3 covers 12 residues. DNA of the CDR3: TGTGCCAGCAGCTTAGGTACGGTAGCCCAGCATTTT. Protein: CASSLGTVAQHF.

This sequence joins TRBV27 and TRBJ2-1; 11 nucleotides match TRBD1. After removal of 4 bases from V and 1 base from J, the junction contained 0 bases not matched to a gene. Germline V gene lookup returns CDR1 MNHEY and CDR2 SMNVEV (reference sequence). The CDR3 length is 15 residues. CDR3 protein: CASSWDRGSYNEQFF. Written as DNA, the CDR3 is TGTGCCAGCAGTTGGGACAGGGGGTCCTACAATGAGCAGTTCTTC.

The chain carries TRBV4-1 and TRBJ2-6, with D perhaps TRBD1 (5 bases). CDR3 size: 15 residues. Between the trimmed V and J ends, which lost 0 bases and 3 bases, there was a span of 6 bases. Germline V gene data show CDR1 as MGHRA and CDR2 as YSYEKL. CDR3 sequence reads: CASSQDQGGANVLTF. Written as DNA, the CDR3 is TGCGCCAGCAGCCAAGATCAGGGTGGGGCCAACGTCCTGACTTTC.

The chain employs TRBV4-1 and TRBJ1-4; 8 bases fit TRBD1. Germline loops: CDR1 MGHRA, CDR2 YSYEKL. The CDR3 runs 20 residues. J was trimmed by 0 bases and V by 4 bases; bases with no gene match: 16. CDR3 loop: CASSRIPGGQTLTTNEKLFF. The CDR3 DNA follows: TGCGCCAGCAGCCGAATTCCAGGGGGCCAGACATTAACAACTAATGAAAAACTGTTTTTT.

V and J are TRBV4-1 and TRBJ2-5; 8 nucleotides match TRBD1. CDR3 length equals 15 residues. The germline V gene encodes CDR1 MGHRA and CDR2 YSYEKL. The J segment lost 5 bases and the V segment lost 4 bases, leaving 9 bases of the junction unmatched. CDR3 DNA sequence: TGCGCCAGCAGCCTCCCAGGGGGCGCGGGGGAGACCCAGTACTTC. As protein: CASSLPGGAGETQYF.

The chain has TRBV9 and TRBJ2-1, with TRBD1 as a possible D gene (5 bases). Germline assignment: CDR1 SGDLS and CDR2 YYNGEE. Trimming cost V 6 bases and J 2 bases, with 15 bases left between them. This CDR3 contains 15 residues. In DNA, the CDR3 is TGTGCCAGCACCGTGGGGCCTGGACCCTACAATGAGCAGTTCTTC. Amino acid sequence: CASTVGPGPYNEQFF.

V usage is TRBV25-1 and J usage is TRBJ2-1; 8 bases map to TRBD2. The CDR3 is made up of 16 amino acids. V gave up 6 bases and J gave up 9 bases; unmatched junction bases: 16. Germline loops: CDR1 MGHDK, CDR2 SYGVNS. The CDR3 bases are TGTGCCAGCAGCGGGTCGGGAGCGGGAGATTGGGGTGAGCAGTTCTTC. Translating gives CASSGSGAGDWGEQFF. Full variable domain (outside the CDR3, taken from reference TRBV25-1 and TRBJ2-1): EADIYQTPRYLVIGTGKKITLECSQTMGHDKMYWYQQDPGMELHLIHYSYGVNSTEKGDLSSESTVSRIRTEHFPLTLESARPSHTSQYLCASSGSGAGDWGEQFFGPGTRLTVL.

CDR3 DNA: TGCGCCAGCAGCCTCCTGATGACAGGGTCCGGAAACACCATATATTTT. It codes for CASSLLMTGSGNTIYF. This chain connects TRBV4-1 to TRBJ1-3, with 7 bases aligning to TRBD1. Per germline, CDR1 MGHRA and CDR2 YSYEKL. CDR3 length: 16 amino acids. V was clipped by 4 bases and J by 4 bases; unmatched bases: 10.

The gene calls are TRBV4-3 and TRBJ2-2, with 11 bases fitting TRBD1. J lost 4 bases, V lost 0 bases, and 1 base had no gene match. CDR3 length equals 16 residues. Germline values: CDR1 LGHNA, CDR2 YSLEER. The CDR3 sequence is CASSQDGTGGTGELFF. In DNA, the CDR3 is TGCGCCAGCAGCCAAGACGGGACAGGGGGCACCGGGGAGCTGTTTTTT.

The J gene is TRBJ2-7, the V gene TRBV19; 10 nucleotides agree with TRBD1. The CDR3 has 16 amino acids. Germline V lookup: CDR1 LNHDA, CDR2 SQIVND (reference sequence). V lost 4 bases to trimming and J lost 3 bases; unmatched junction nucleotides: 9. Here the CDR3 reads CASSTIPGQGLYEQYF. As DNA, the CDR3 is TGTGCCAGTAGTACCATCCCGGGACAGGGGCTCTACGAGCAGTACTTC.

As concerns this clone: One end of the junction varies from germline; a read error may be responsible. The chain employs TRBV5-4 and TRBJ2-7, with D maybe TRBD1 (5 bases). This CDR3 has 11 amino acids. The germline V gene encodes CDR1 SGHNT and CDR2 YYREEE (reference sequence). The CDR3 loop is CASSFDSQRDF. Written as DNA, the CDR3 is TGTGCCAGCAGCTTTGACAGCCAACGGGACTTC.

This clone was seen only once. The rearrangement links TRBV6-1 to TRBJ2-1, with D uncertain. Germline CDR1 is MNHNS and CDR2 is SASEGT. Trimming took off 1 base at V and 12 bases at J, with 13 bases between the two ends. This CDR3 is built from 13 residues. The DNA of the CDR3 is TGTGCCAGCAGTGAAGAACGGCCCCGGGTGCAGTTCTTC. It codes for CASSEERPRVQFF.